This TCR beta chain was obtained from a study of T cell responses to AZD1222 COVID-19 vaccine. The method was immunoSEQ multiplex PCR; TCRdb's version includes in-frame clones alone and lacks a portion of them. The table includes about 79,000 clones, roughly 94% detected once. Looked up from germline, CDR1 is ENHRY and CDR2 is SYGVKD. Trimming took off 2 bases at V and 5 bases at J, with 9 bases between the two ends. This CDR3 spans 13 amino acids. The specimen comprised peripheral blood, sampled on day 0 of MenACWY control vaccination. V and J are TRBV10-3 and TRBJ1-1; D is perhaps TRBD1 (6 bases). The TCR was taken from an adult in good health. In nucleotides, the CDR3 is TGTGCCATCAGTGAGCAGGGGTCGACTGAAGCTTTCTTT. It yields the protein CAISEQGSTEAFF.